These 27 T cell receptor beta chains came from one sample sequenced in a study of T-cell reconstitution after alpha-beta-depleted transplantation in children. TCRbeta library preparation incorporated unique molecular identifiers. Using its own MiXCR run on the PCR reads, TCRdb lists one record per CDR3 protein. Of more than 200,000 distinct CDR3 sequences in the sample, 25% are singletons; the top ten hold about 2.8%. The sequencing used PBMCs, collected before TCRalphabeta/CD19-depleted stem cell transplant. The receptors derive from a girl aged 2 to 10 with Fanconi anemia, due to receive a stem cell transplant.

This clonotype was seen only a few times. This sequence joins TRBV5-3 and TRBJ2-1; 9 nucleotides agree with TRBD1. TRBV5-3 is treated as an ORF (open reading frame) with a function not yet certain. The CDR3 has 17 residues. The trim removed 3 bases at V and 5 bases at J, leaving 12 bases unmatched. This CDR3 is CARSSKPGQGLHNEQFF. Written as DNA, the CDR3 is TGTGCCAGAAGCTCTAAACCGGGACAGGGCTTGCACAATGAGCAGTTCTTC.

This clonotype appeared many times. The CDR3 DNA is TGTGCCAGCAGACGACAGACAGGGATTAACACAGATACGCAGTATTTT. It is translated as CASRRQTGINTDTQYF. The rearrangement joins TRBV6-5 to TRBJ2-3; the match to TRBD1 covers 7 bases. This CDR3 spans 16 amino acids. Germline V CDR1 and CDR2: MNHEY, SVGAGI. Germline trimming cut 6 bases from V and 2 bases from J; bases unmatched to any gene: 11.

In its sample, this clonotype was seen many times. The chain has TRBV20-1 and TRBJ2-7; possibly TRBD2 for D (7 bases). Germline CDR1 is DFQATT and CDR2 is SNEGSKA (reference sequence). The ends were cut back, 5 bases at V and 4 bases at J, with 12 bases in the middle. This CDR3 is built from 12 residues. The CDR3 region has the DNA TGCAGTGCTGGGGGGGGCGTTTACGAGCAGTACTTC. This sequence encodes CSAGGGVYEQYF.

The chain joins TRBV7-2 to TRBJ2-5; D not certain. V lost 2 bases to trimming and J lost 4 bases, with 5 bases between them. This CDR3 is built from 12 residues. In germline, CDR1 is SGHTA, CDR2 FQGNSA. The CDR3 sequence: CASSLTVETQYF. The CDR3 DNA reads as TGTGCCAGCAGCTTAACAGTAGAGACCCAGTACTTC.

This clonotype was seen many times. The chain is built from TRBV12-3 or TRBV12-4 and TRBJ2-3; D perhaps matches TRBD1 (6 bases). V dropped 8 bases and J dropped 0 bases, with 15 bases sitting between them. The CDR3 loop spans 15 amino acids. Here the CDR3 reads CASSYQGGSTDTQYF. For the CDR3, the DNA is TGTGCCAGCTCCTACCAAGGGGGTAGCACAGATACGCAGTATTTT.

V is TRBV20-1 and J is TRBJ2-7; D uncertain. The V gene's germline CDR1 is DFQATT and CDR2 SNEGSKA (reference sequence). V lost 6 bases and J lost 4, with 22 bases in between. The CDR3 is made up of 15 amino acids. CDR3 bases: TGCAGTGCGAAGGATGGGCCCCGGCCCCCTTACGAGCAGTACTTC. Its protein product is CSAKDGPRPPYEQYF.

This clonotype has at least ten counts. The CDR3 is CASSLWRGAKNSTDTQYF. The DNA for the CDR3 is TGTGCCAGCAGCCTCTGGCGGGGGGCTAAAAACAGCACAGATACGCAGTATTTT. This chain uses TRBV12-3 or TRBV12-4 with TRBJ2-3, with 8 bases lining up with TRBD2. This CDR3 has 18 residues. V lost 6 bases and J lost 0; bases outside the gene matches: 14.

This chain connects TRBV7-3 to TRBJ2-1, with 8 bases matching TRBD1. Germline CDR1 and CDR2: SGHTA and FQGTGA. The CDR3 is 15 residues long. Germline trimming cut 2 bases from V and 6 bases from J; bases unmatched to any gene: 6. CDR3: CASSLGRTGSNEQFF. In nucleotides, the CDR3 is TGTGCCAGCAGCTTAGGAAGGACAGGGAGCAATGAGCAGTTCTTC.

A few counts support this clonotype. V usage is TRBV7-2 and J usage is TRBJ2-2; unclear D gene. CDR1 is SGHTA, CDR2 FQGNSA, per germline. This CDR3 is built from 13 residues. Trimming took 6 bases from V and 6 from J, leaving 11 bases between them. CDR3 protein: CASSKSPAGELFF. The CDR3 DNA sequence: TGTGCCAGCAGTAAATCTCCCGCCGGGGAGCTGTTTTTT.

This clonotype occurred many times. The chain employs TRBV12-3 or TRBV12-4 and TRBJ2-7, with D hard to call. This CDR3 spans 14 amino acids. The V and J ends lost 2 bases and 3 bases respectively, with 11 bases between them. The CDR3 sequence: CASSLRLMVYEQYF. CDR3 bases: TGTGCCAGCAGTTTAAGACTCATGGTCTACGAGCAGTACTTC.

This rearrangement joins TRBV6-5 to TRBJ1-2; 7 bases map to TRBD1. CDR3 length: 14 amino acids. Trimming took 2 bases from V and 4 from J; bases not matched to a gene: 4. Looked up from germline, CDR1 is MNHEY and CDR2 is SVGAGI. The CDR3 region has the DNA TGTGCCAGCAGTTACCAGCGGGACAGCTATGGCTACACCTTC. Amino acid sequence: CASSYQRDSYGYTF.

The rearrangement links TRBV20-1 to TRBJ2-1; the match to TRBD1 covers 11 bases. CDR1 is DFQATT and CDR2 is SNEGSKA in the germline V gene (reference sequence). Trimming removed 5 bases from V and 6 bases from J; junction bases left unmatched: 6. The CDR3 contains 14 residues. CDR3 amino acids: CSARTGTGGNEQFF. Here the CDR3 DNA reads TGCAGTGCTCGAACCGGGACAGGGGGCAATGAGCAGTTCTTC.

This chain links TRBV29-1 with TRBJ1-2; D not resolved. V was cut by 5 bases and J by 6 bases, with 7 bases left in between. The CDR3 is 10 residues long. Germline V CDR1 and CDR2: SQVTM, ANQGSEA. Here the CDR3 reads CSVQADGYTF. CDR3 DNA sequence: TGCAGCGTTCAGGCTGATGGCTACACCTTC.

This clonotype was recorded a few times. In DNA form, the CDR3 reads TGTGCCAGCCTCACACTAGCGGGACTCTACAATGAGCAGTTCTTC. This translates into CASLTLAGLYNEQFF. This chain links TRBV12-3 or TRBV12-4 with TRBJ2-1, with 10 nucleotides matching TRBD2. The ends lost 8 bases at V and 3 bases at J; junction bases unmatched: 7. This CDR3 has 15 amino acids.

This chain connects TRBV7-2 to TRBJ2-1; weak D call: TRBD2 (5 bases). This CDR3 has 15 amino acids. The germline V gene encodes CDR1 SGHTA and CDR2 FQGNSA. With 0 bases removed from V and 2 bases from J, the gap between germline ends came to 8 bases. The CDR3 DNA sequence: TGTGCCAGCAGCTTAGCAGCGGCCACCTACAATGAGCAGTTCTTC. The encoded protein is CASSLAAATYNEQFF.

This clonotype was recorded only once. The chain uses TRBV10-2 and TRBJ2-7; D possibly corresponds to TRBD2 (6 bases). This CDR3 comprises 18 residues. Germline V gene lookup returns CDR1 WSHSY and CDR2 SAAADI. V lost 5 bases and J lost 2, with 25 bases in between. The CDR3 spells CASSLLLRGILGTYEQYF. The CDR3 DNA is TGCGCCAGCAGTTTACTACTCCGGGGGATTTTGGGTACCTACGAGCAGTACTTC.

The CDR3 loop is CASAYGVGTIEKLFF. CDR3 DNA sequence: TGCGCCAGCGCTTACGGGGTAGGCACGATTGAAAAACTGTTTTTT. The chain links TRBV5-1 to TRBJ1-4, with D unresolved. Germline loops: CDR1 SGHRS, CDR2 YFSETQ. V lost 7 bases to trimming and J lost 7 bases, with 20 bases between them. The CDR3 contains 15 residues.

This clonotype was counted at least ten times. Here the CDR3 DNA reads TGTGCCAGCAGCGTTGGGGGAGGGGCCTACGAGCAGTACTTC. Its protein product is CASSVGGGAYEQYF. V usage is TRBV9 and J usage is TRBJ2-7, with TRBD2 matching over 7 bases. Losses at the gene ends were 2 bases for V and 2 bases for J; bases not matched to a gene: 4. The CDR3 is 14 residues long. CDR1 and CDR2 (germline): SGDLS, YYNGEE.

A few counts support this clonotype. The chain couples TRBV20-1 to TRBJ2-1; D may be TRBD2 (5 bases). Germline loops: CDR1 DFQATT, CDR2 SNEGSKA (reference sequence). Trimming took 3 bases from V and 5 from J, leaving 14 bases between them. The CDR3 covers 14 residues. This chain's CDR3 is CSARIGMADNEQFF. The CDR3, as DNA: TGCAGTGCTAGGATCGGGATGGCTGACAATGAGCAGTTCTTC.

This clonotype was observed at least ten times. The chain employs TRBV2 and TRBJ2-3, with a tentative D call TRBD2 (6 bases). Germline assignment: CDR1 SNHLY and CDR2 FYNNEI. The CDR3 extends over 18 amino acids. V lost 5 bases and J 2 bases, leaving 23 bases between the germline ends. CDR3: CASSFPAGRPRATDTQYF. In DNA form, the CDR3 reads TGTGCCAGCAGTTTCCCGGCGGGAAGACCAAGGGCCACAGATACGCAGTATTTT.

This clonotype was counted many times. The gene calls are TRBV29-1 and TRBJ2-5, with D possibly TRBD1 on 6 matching bases. Trimming took off 3 bases at V and 2 bases at J, with 19 bases between the two ends. Germline V gene sequence: CDR1 SQVTM, CDR2 ANQGSEA. The CDR3 is 16 amino acids. The DNA of the CDR3 is TGCAGCGTTGACAGGGGAAGCCTCTCGTTGCAAGAGACCCAGTACTTC. It is translated as CSVDRGSLSLQETQYF.

This chain connects TRBV2 to TRBJ2-1; 11 bases match TRBD1. CDR1 is SNHLY and CDR2 is FYNNEI in the germline V gene. The CDR3 extends over 15 amino acids. J was trimmed by 7 bases and V by 10 bases; bases with no gene match: 12. The chain's CDR3 is CATLDRDRGGNEQFF. The CDR3 DNA sequence: TGTGCCACCCTGGACCGGGACAGGGGGGGAAATGAGCAGTTCTTC.

This clonotype was detected many times. The V gene is TRBV12-3 or TRBV12-4, the J gene TRBJ2-1; 8 bases match TRBD2. The CDR3 extends over 17 amino acids. Losses at the gene ends were 0 bases for V and 0 bases for J; bases not matched to a gene: 4. CDR3 loop: CASSLARLASSYNEQFF. The CDR3 coding sequence is TGTGCCAGCAGTTTAGCGAGACTAGCGTCCTCCTACAATGAGCAGTTCTTC.

Concerning this clonotype itself: This CDR3 is missing its conserved last phenylalanine or tryptophan, likely due to a read error. The V gene is TRBV29-1, the J gene TRBJ2-1; D ambiguous. Trimming took 1 base from V and 6 from J, leaving 10 bases between them. The CDR3 length is 13 residues. Germline V gives CDR1 SQVTM, CDR2 ANQGSEA. CDR3 in amino acids: CSVEALTFNEQFY. CDR3 nucleotide sequence: TGCAGCGTTGAAGCTTTGACCTTCAATGAGCAGTTCTAC.

This clonotype was recorded at least ten times. The V and J genes are TRBV6-1 and TRBJ2-1, with unresolved D. The germline gives CDR1 MNHNS, CDR2 SASEGT. Trimming took 6 bases from V and 4 from J, leaving 13 bases between them. This CDR3 has 14 amino acids. The CDR3 nucleotides read TGTGCCAGCAGGGACGTCAGCCGATACAATGAGCAGTTCTTC. This encodes CASRDVSRYNEQFF.

This clonotype has more than one count but fewer than ten. The chain has TRBV20-1 and TRBJ2-3, with D possibly TRBD2 on 6 matching bases. This CDR3 region has 14 residues. V shed 4 bases and J shed 1 base, with 12 bases lying between them. Germline CDR1 reads DFQATT; CDR2 reads SNEGSKA (reference sequence). The CDR3 DNA reads TGCAGTGCTACTCAGTGGGGGGGCACAGATACGCAGTATTTT. Translated: CSATQWGGTDTQYF.

The chain uses TRBV5-1 and TRBJ2-1, with a weak D call TRBD2 (6 bases). V was shortened by 4 bases and J by 9 bases, with 11 bases between the two germline ends. Germline V gene data show CDR1 as SGHRS and CDR2 as YFSETQ. The length of the CDR3 is 12 residues. In DNA, the CDR3 is TGCGCCAGCAGCCGGGACTTGGGTGAGCAGTTCTTC. Translating it yields CASSRDLGEQFF. Based on the CDR3 plus reference TRBV5-1 and TRBJ2-1, the full variable domain is KAGVTQTPRYLIKTRGQQVTLSCSPISGHRSVSWYQQTPGQGLQFLFEYFSETQRNKGNFPGRFSGRQFSNSRSEMNVSTLELGDSALYLCASSRDLGEQFFGPGTRLTVL.